The rows below give T cell receptor beta chains drawn from one sample of a study of lymphopenia after photon versus proton radiotherapy. The method was immunoSEQ multiplex PCR; TCRdb's version includes in-frame clones alone and lacks a portion of them. The repertoire holds roughly 64,000 clones, with roughly 90% as singletons. Sample: peripheral blood, taken from a patient treated with proton-based radiotherapy. Receptors originate from an elderly man with esophageal cancer. Each CDR3 is given with its conserved first and last residue. The D gene is left open where the match is weak. Size is omitted from some rows. Given values are once, few, many or a class for expanded clones.

size	V	D	J	CDR3	DNA
few	TRBV29-1	-	TRBJ1-1	CSVGNPPGSEAFF	TGCAGCGTTGGAAACCCCCCCGGGTCTGAAGCTTTCTTT
-	TRBV11-2	-	TRBJ1-2	CASSLDPLGGYTF	TGTGCCAGCAGCTTAGATCCCCTCGGGGGCTACACCTTC
-	TRBV7-3	-	TRBJ1-1	CASSPRSTGLNTEAFF	TGTGCCAGCAGCCCCCGATCGACAGGCTTGAACACTGAAGCTTTCTTT
-	TRBV7-2	-	TRBJ1-5	CASSSTGLSNQPQHF	TGTGCCAGCAGCTCAACAGGGCTTAGCAATCAGCCCCAGCATTTT
-	TRBV27	-	TRBJ1-3	CASSTGFTSSGNTIYF	TGTGCCAGCAGTACAGGCTTCACGAGCTCTGGAAACACCATATATTTT
-	TRBV6-1	-	TRBJ1-1	CASSEPGQGAGTEAFF	TGTGCCAGCAGTGAACCGGGACAAGGAGCTGGGACTGAAGCTTTCTTT
-	TRBV2	TRBD1	TRBJ1-4	CASGLTGGRRATNEKLFF	TGTGCCAGCGGTCTAACAGGGGGACGGAGGGCAACTAATGAAAAACTGTTTTTT
-	TRBV11-3	-	TRBJ2-1	CASSTGAVHNEQFF	TGTGCCAGCTCCACCGGAGCGGTCCACAATGAGCAGTTCTTC
-	TRBV7-9	TRBD1	TRBJ1-2	CASSSDRVILYGYTF	TGTGCCAGCAGCTCGGACAGGGTGATCCTGTATGGCTACACCTTC
-	TRBV9	-	TRBJ1-1	CASSVGAGPTEAFF	TGTGCCAGCAGCGTAGGGGCAGGGCCCACTGAAGCTTTCTTT
once	TRBV19	-	TRBJ1-3	CASSTGPRGFSGNTIYF	TGTGCCAGTAGTACGGGACCCAGGGGCTTCTCTGGAAACACCATATATTTT
once	TRBV7-8	TRBD1	TRBJ2-5	CASSRTGGSQETQYF	TGTGCCAGCAGTCGGACAGGTGGATCACAAGAGACCCAGTACTTC
-	TRBV20-1	-	TRBJ1-1	CSAREDWEAFF	TGCAGTGCTAGAGAGGATTGGGAAGCTTTCTTT
-	TRBV9	TRBD2	TRBJ2-1	CASSASGLAYNEQFF	TGTGCCAGCAGCGCCTCGGGACTAGCCTACAATGAGCAGTTCTTC
-	TRBV11-1	TRBD1	TRBJ2-5	CASSFYPPPGQGQETQYF	TGTGCCAGCAGCTTTTATCCCCCCCCGGGACAGGGTCAGGAGACCCAGTACTTC
once	TRBV6-5	-	TRBJ2-5	CASNGGQETQYF	TGTGCCAGCAACGGGGGCCAAGAGACCCAGTACTTC
-	TRBV29-1	-	TRBJ1-4	CSVEDFRGELFF	TGCAGCGTTGAAGATTTCCGGGGGGAACTGTTTTTT
-	TRBV6-1	-	TRBJ1-3	CASSVTAGNTIYF	TGTGCCAGCAGTGTCACGGCTGGAAACACCATATATTTT
-	TRBV18	-	TRBJ1-1	CASSPAYSTEAFF	TGTGCCAGCTCACCCGCCTACTCCACTGAAGCTTTCTTT
-	TRBV6-5	TRBD1	TRBJ1-4	CASSYSPGGKLFF	TGTGCCAGCAGTTACTCACCAGGGGGAAAACTGTTTTTT
-	TRBV6-6	-	TRBJ1-5	CASSWAGGQPQHF	TGTGCCAGCAGTTGGGCCGGAGGGCAGCCCCAGCATTTT
-	TRBV29-1	TRBD2	TRBJ2-3	CSVTGGVDTQYF	TGCAGCGTGACTGGGGGGGTAGATACGCAGTATTTT
-	TRBV10-1	TRBD2	TRBJ2-7	CASSEWPGLALHEQYF	TGCGCCAGCAGTGAGTGGCCGGGACTAGCCCTCCACGAGCAGTACTTC
-	TRBV6-5	-	TRBJ2-1	CASSLRRSSYNEQFF	TGTGCCAGCAGTCTCCGAAGGAGCTCCTACAATGAGCAGTTCTTC
-	TRBV29-1	-	TRBJ2-2	CSVKVGQTANTGELFF	TGCAGCGTTAAGGTCGGGCAGACAGCGAACACCGGGGAGCTGTTTTTT
-	TRBV5-6	TRBD1	TRBJ1-2	CASSPPGQRYYGYTF	TGTGCCAGCAGCCCACCGGGACAGCGATACTATGGCTACACCTTC
-	TRBV5-4	-	TRBJ2-1	CASSSAGVYYNEQFF	TGTGCCAGCAGCTCGGCAGGGGTTTACTACAATGAGCAGTTCTTC
-	TRBV19	-	TRBJ1-2	CASSIPAGRGGYTF	TGTGCCAGTAGTATACCGGCGGGCCGGGGCGGCTACACCTTC
-	TRBV5-1	-	TRBJ2-1	CASSLFQGTNEQFF	TGCGCCAGCAGCTTGTTCCAGGGTACCAATGAGCAGTTCTTC
-	TRBV9	-	TRBJ2-2	CASSATVNTGELFF	TGTGCCAGCAGCGCGACAGTGAACACCGGGGAGCTGTTTTTT
-	TRBV25-1	-	TRBJ2-2	CASTDSYTGELFF	TGTGCCAGCACCGACAGTTACACCGGGGAGCTGTTTTTT
-	TRBV19	TRBD1	TRBJ1-1	CASSIEGTGMNTEAFF	TGTGCCAGTAGTATAGAAGGGACAGGAATGAACACTGAAGCTTTCTTT
-	TRBV30	TRBD1	TRBJ1-1	CACSTGGEAFF	TGTGCCTGCTCGACAGGGGGTGAAGCTTTCTTT
-	TRBV9	TRBD1	TRBJ1-1	CASSADRGLTEAFF	TGTGCCAGCAGCGCGGACAGGGGGCTGACTGAAGCTTTCTTT
-	TRBV11-2	TRBD2	TRBJ2-7	CASSLVTSDLYEQYF	TGTGCCAGCAGCTTAGTGACTAGCGACTTATACGAGCAGTACTTC
-	TRBV5-5	TRBD2	TRBJ2-7	CASSSPGGANYEQYF	TGTGCCAGCAGTTCGCCCGGGGGGGCGAACTACGAGCAGTACTTC
-	TRBV11-2	-	TRBJ1-3	CASSLDRAISGNTIYF	TGTGCCAGCAGCTTAGATCGGGCAATATCTGGAAACACCATATATTTT
-	TRBV7-2	TRBD2	TRBJ2-5	CASSLGASGEETQYF	TGTGCCAGCAGCTTAGGGGCTAGCGGGGAGGAGACCCAGTACTTC
-	TRBV7-9	TRBD2	TRBJ2-7	CASNLGAGGAQYEQYF	TGTGCCAGCAACTTGGGGGCGGGAGGTGCCCAGTACGAGCAGTACTTC
-	TRBV7-2	TRBD1	TRBJ1-2	CASSSLSTGTAGGYTF	TGTGCCAGCAGCTCCTTGTCTACCGGGACAGCGGGAGGCTACACCTTC
-	TRBV11-3	-	TRBJ1-3	CASSSSTIAGNTIYF	TGTGCCAGCAGCTCGTCGACAATAGCTGGAAACACCATATATTTT
few	TRBV5-1	TRBD1	TRBJ1-4	CASSSAPGTGEEKLFF	TGCGCCAGCAGCTCCGCGCCCGGGACAGGGGAGGAAAAACTGTTTTTT
-	TRBV5-1	-	TRBJ1-5	CASSLGAGENQPQHF	TGCGCCAGCAGCTTGGGTGCAGGGGAAAATCAGCCCCAGCATTTT
-	TRBV5-1	-	TRBJ1-1	CASSYSLENTEAFF	TGCGCCAGCAGCTACAGTCTTGAAAACACTGAAGCTTTCTTT
-	TRBV2	TRBD2	TRBJ2-3	CASQGLAGTDTQYF	TGTGCCAGCCAGGGGCTAGCGGGTACAGATACGCAGTATTTT
-	TRBV11-3	TRBD2	TRBJ2-2	CASSLFSGRESVGELFF	TGTGCCAGCAGCTTATTTTCGGGGCGGGAGTCCGTCGGGGAGCTGTTTTTT
-	TRBV2	-	TRBJ2-2	CASTLTRGNTGELFF	TGTGCCAGCACCCTGACTAGGGGGAACACCGGGGAGCTGTTTTTT
-	TRBV2	-	TRBJ1-1	CASTVRANTEAFF	TGTGCCAGCACCGTCAGGGCGAACACTGAAGCTTTCTTT
-	TRBV4-3	-	TRBJ1-5	CASSQRTGRNQPQHF	TGCGCCAGCAGCCAACGGACGGGACGAAATCAGCCCCAGCATTTT
-	TRBV6-1	TRBD1	TRBJ1-2	CASSEPAGTGSYGYTF	TGTGCCAGCAGTGAACCGGCCGGGACAGGGAGCTATGGCTACACCTTC
-	TRBV2	-	TRBJ2-5	CASNRQQETQYF	TGTGCCAGCAACAGGCAGCAAGAGACCCAGTACTTC
-	TRBV5-4	-	TRBJ2-2	CASTLGGDRTKELFF	TGTGCCAGCACCCTGGGTGGGGATCGAACCAAGGAGCTGTTTTTT
-	TRBV7-8	TRBD1	TRBJ2-7	CASSLIQGARYEQYF	TGTGCCAGCAGCTTAATTCAGGGGGCTAGATACGAGCAGTACTTC
-	TRBV5-1	TRBD1	TRBJ1-1	CASSLGQGVSTEAFF	TGCGCCAGCAGCTTGGGACAGGGTGTAAGCACTGAAGCTTTCTTT